These 27 T cell receptor beta chains share one sample of origin, sequenced in a study of blood T cell repertoires in COVID-19 (TCRdb year 2020). The library relied on the immunoSEQ multiplex PCR assay. TCRdb re-hosts the immuneACCESS table, in-frame sequences only. Its copies lack some clones; in the studies checked, an unresolved V gene accounts for under half of them, and the cause for the rest is not known. Within this sample are tens of thousands of clones, with more than 75% of them counted one time only. The ten most abundant clones make up about 9% of the sample. The source material was peripheral blood. These receptors were obtained from a human donor in a cohort sampled during active COVID-19.

The chain joins TRBV13 to TRBJ1-1, with a weak D call TRBD1 (6 bases). V was cut by 5 bases and J by 0 bases, with 16 bases left in between. The CDR3 spans 16 residues. Germline CDR1 and CDR2: PRHDT and FYEKMQ (reference sequence). The CDR3 nucleotides are TGTGCCAGCAGCCCAGCAGGGGTTAATATGAACACTGAAGCTTTCTTT. Amino acid sequence: CASSPAGVNMNTEAFF.

V and J are TRBV7-3 and TRBJ2-7, with a weak D call TRBD1 (6 bases). V lost 5 bases and J 3 bases, leaving 14 bases between the germline ends. Germline assignment: CDR1 SGHTA and CDR2 FQGTGA. The CDR3 has 14 amino acids. The CDR3 region is CASSPQPDSYEQYF. The CDR3 bases are TGTGCCAGCAGCCCACAGCCGGACAGCTACGAGCAGTACTTC.

The chain is built from TRBV6-5 and TRBJ1-1; D uncertain. The V end lost 0 bases, the J end lost 0 bases, and 11 bases lay between the germline ends. Germline loops: CDR1 MNHEY, CDR2 SVGAGI. This CDR3 is 16 amino acids long. The DNA of the CDR3 is TGTGCCAGCAGTTACTCGACTGGAGGGCTGAACACTGAAGCTTTCTTT. It codes for CASSYSTGGLNTEAFF.

The chain uses TRBV19 and TRBJ2-1; 7 positions agree with TRBD1. Germline CDR1 and CDR2: LNHDA and SQIVND (reference sequence). The ends lost 5 bases at V and 4 bases at J; junction bases unmatched: 5. The CDR3 runs to 14 residues. The CDR3 coding sequence is TGTGCCAGTAGTCCCGGGACAGTTTACAATGAGCAGTTCTTC. As protein: CASSPGTVYNEQFF.

This clone has just one count. V usage is TRBV11-1 and J usage is TRBJ1-1, with 7 bases lining up with TRBD1. Trimming cost V 5 bases and J 2 bases; bases outside gene matches: 11. This CDR3 contains 16 residues. Germline V gene lookup returns CDR1 SGHAT and CDR2 FQDESV (reference sequence). Written as DNA, the CDR3 is TGTGCCAGCAGCCCGGTTGGGGACAGCCTCAACACTGAAGCTTTCTTT. Its protein product is CASSPVGDSLNTEAFF.

V is TRBV27 and J is TRBJ2-5; 10 bases match TRBD2. V was clipped by 0 bases and J by 2 bases; unmatched bases: 3. Germline values: CDR1 MNHEY, CDR2 SMNVEV (reference sequence). The CDR3 contains 16 residues. The CDR3 DNA follows: TGTGCCAGCAGTTTATCGGCTAGCGGGAGACAAGAGACCCAGTACTTC. Its protein product is CASSLSASGRQETQYF.

This clone was detected once. The rearrangement uses TRBV27 and TRBJ2-7; maybe TRBD2 (6 bases). With 2 bases removed from V and 2 bases from J, the gap between germline ends came to 10 bases. The CDR3 extends over 14 amino acids. Germline lookup yields CDR1 MNHEY and CDR2 SMNVEV (reference sequence). CDR3 sequence (DNA): TGTGCCAGCAGTTTACGGCGGGATGCCTACGAGCAGTACTTC. It specifies CASSLRRDAYEQYF.

The table lists this clone with a few counts. The CDR3 DNA sequence: TGTGCCACCAGCAGTCTATCCGGGACAGTCAATCAGCCCCAGCATTTT. Residues: CATSSLSGTVNQPQHF. This rearrangement joins TRBV15 to TRBJ1-5, with TRBD1 identical over 7 bases. The germline V gene encodes CDR1 LNHNV and CDR2 YYDKDF (reference sequence). The CDR3 loop spans 16 amino acids. Unmatched junction bases numbered 8, after V lost 3 bases and J lost 3 bases.

The V and J genes are TRBV3-1 (or the pseudogene TRBV3-2) and TRBJ2-7; possibly TRBD2 for D (6 bases). Trimming shortened V by 0 bases and J by 6 bases, and 12 bases separated the two germline ends. Germline CDR1 and CDR2: LGHDT and YNNKEL (reference sequence). The CDR3 has 14 amino acids. The CDR3 here is CASSQEILAPEQYF. DNA for the CDR3: TGTGCCAGCAGCCAAGAAATACTAGCTCCCGAGCAGTACTTC.

The chain uses TRBV7-3 and TRBJ2-5; D possibly corresponds to TRBD2 (5 bases). This CDR3 comprises 14 residues. The V gene lost 6 bases and the J gene lost 5 bases, with 16 bases spanning the gap. From germline, CDR1 is SGHTA and CDR2 FQGTGA. CDR3 sequence: CASSPASGGETQYF. CDR3 coding DNA: TGTGCCAGCAGTCCGGCCTCGGGCGGGGAGACCCAGTACTTC.

The table lists this clone with a few counts. The chain employs TRBV7-9 and TRBJ1-3; the match to TRBD1 covers 7 bases. The germline CDR1 and CDR2 sequences are SEHNR and FQNEAQ (reference sequence). After removal of 8 bases from V and 3 bases from J, the junction contained 4 bases not matched to a gene. The CDR3 loop spans 13 amino acids. Here the CDR3 reads CASLRDSGNTIYF. The DNA of the CDR3 is TGTGCCAGCCTTCGGGACAGTGGAAACACCATATATTTT.

The chain recombines TRBV6-2 or TRBV6-3 with TRBJ2-1; 7 bases agree with TRBD2. J gave up 12 bases and V 2 bases, and 13 bases lay outside the gene matches. Per germline, CDR1 MNHEY and CDR2 SVGEGT. The CDR3 runs to 15 residues. CDR3 nucleotides: TGTGCCAGCAGTTACGGAGCGGGCCTTGGGGGGGTGCAGTTCTTC. Its protein is CASSYGAGLGGVQFF.

The chain uses TRBV7-3 and TRBJ2-4; TRBD2 is a possible D gene (6 bases). Germline values: CDR1 SGHTA, CDR2 FQGTGA. V was clipped by 5 bases and J by 0 bases, with 11 bases between them. This CDR3 has 15 residues. This CDR3 reads CASSPGGAAKNIQYF. CDR3 DNA: TGTGCCAGCAGCCCAGGAGGGGCAGCCAAAAACATTCAGTACTTC.

V and J are TRBV29-1 and TRBJ2-7; 11 bases map to TRBD2. CDR3 length: 16 residues. CDR1 SQVTM and CDR2 ANQGSEA come from the germline V gene. The V gene end was trimmed by 4 bases and the J gene end by 2 bases; junction bases not matched to a gene: 10. The CDR3 DNA sequence: TGCAGCGTTGTTTTTAGCGGGAGGGCCAGCCCCTACGAGCAGTACTTC. As protein: CSVVFSGRASPYEQYF.

This chain joins TRBV19 and TRBJ2-7, with D perhaps matching TRBD2 (5 bases). The DNA end lines up better with TRBJ2-5; the J call may be wrong. The CDR3 contains 15 residues. Germline V gene data show CDR1 as LNHDA and CDR2 as SQIVND (reference sequence). As DNA, the CDR3 is TGTGCCAGTAGTCCCCAGACGGGGATCTTAGAGACCCAGTACTTC. Translated, it gives CASSPQTGILETQYF.

The chain couples TRBV29-1 to TRBJ1-3; D call uncertain. The CDR3 sequence is 12 residues long. CDR1 and CDR2 (germline): SQVTM, ANQGSEA. V was cut by 6 bases and J by 8 bases, with 14 bases left in between. DNA of the CDR3: TGCAGCGTCAAACTTCATACGGACACCATATATTTT. Translation: CSVKLHTDTIYF.

This chain uses TRBV6-1 with TRBJ1-5, with 7 nucleotides matching TRBD1. CDR1 and CDR2 from the germline V gene are MNHNS and SASEGT. The V gene end was trimmed by 1 base and the J gene end by 9 bases; junction bases not matched to a gene: 9. There are 15 residues in the CDR3. In DNA form, the CDR3 reads TGTGCCAGCAGTGAAGATTTTCTAGGGGGCCGGCCCCAGCATTTT. Translating gives CASSEDFLGGRPQHF.

This chain joins TRBV6-2 or TRBV6-3 and TRBJ2-7; TRBD2 matches at 11 bases. V was pared by 4 bases and J by 5 bases, with 4 bases of the junction left unmatched. Germline V gene sequence: CDR1 MNHEY, CDR2 SVGEGT. The CDR3 totals 14 residues. CDR3 loop: CASSLAGGPHEQYF. In DNA, the CDR3 is TGTGCCAGCAGTTTAGCGGGAGGGCCCCACGAGCAGTACTTC.

V usage is TRBV18 and J usage is TRBJ2-3, with D possibly being TRBD2 (6 bases). Per the germline V gene, CDR1 is KGHSH and CDR2 is LQKENI. Trimming stripped 3 bases from V and 0 bases from J, with 7 bases between. The CDR3 length is 14 residues. In nucleotides, the CDR3 is TGTGCCAGCTCACCGAGCGGGAGCACAGATACGCAGTATTTT. It specifies CASSPSGSTDTQYF.

CDR3 region: CASSVGNSQETQYF. In nucleotides, the CDR3 is TGTGCCAGCAGCGTAGGAAACAGCCAAGAGACCCAGTACTTC. The rearrangement uses TRBV9 and TRBJ2-5, with D uncertain. The CDR3 sequence is 14 residues long. V gave up 0 bases and J gave up 1 base, with 7 bases separating them. CDR1 SGDLS and CDR2 YYNGEE come from the germline V gene.

The chain couples TRBV29-1 to TRBJ2-5, with 9 bases identical to TRBD1. V shed 3 bases, J shed 5 bases, and the junction held 7 bases outside the gene matches. This CDR3 is 14 amino acids long. Germline V gene lookup returns CDR1 SQVTM and CDR2 ANQGSEA. CDR3 sequence reads: CSVDGTGLGETQYF. CDR3 DNA sequence: TGCAGCGTTGACGGGACAGGGCTTGGGGAGACCCAGTACTTC. Complete variable domain (other parts from reference TRBV29-1 and TRBJ2-5): SAVISQKPSRDICQRGTSLTIQCQVDSQVTMMFWYRQQPGQSLTLIATANQGSEATYESGFVIDKFPISRPNLTFSTLTVSNMSPEDSSIYLCSVDGTGLGETQYFGPGTRLLVL.

The chain is built from TRBV5-1 and TRBJ1-4; tentative D call: TRBD1 (6 bases). The V end was cut by 5 bases, the J end by 7 bases, with 12 bases between. There are 13 residues in the CDR3. Germline-derived CDR1 and CDR2 are SGHRS and YFSETQ. The CDR3 reads CASSARGGEKLFF. DNA for the CDR3: TGCGCCAGCAGTGCGAGGGGGGGTGAAAAACTGTTTTTT.

The gene calls are TRBV15 and TRBJ2-5; 7 nucleotides agree with TRBD2. Germline values: CDR1 LNHNV, CDR2 YYDKDF (reference sequence). The CDR3 has 14 residues. V was clipped by 0 bases and J by 5 bases; unmatched bases: 3. This CDR3 reads CATSRDLGGETQYF. The CDR3 DNA follows: TGTGCCACCAGCAGAGACCTGGGAGGGGAGACCCAGTACTTC.

The chain recombines TRBV27 with TRBJ2-5; TRBD1 matches 11 bases. The germline V gene encodes CDR1 MNHEY and CDR2 SMNVEV (reference sequence). The CDR3 is made up of 16 amino acids. With 3 bases clipped from V and 3 bases from J, the junction kept 6 bases outside the gene matches. The CDR3 reads CASSFLGTGGKETQYF. In DNA, the CDR3 is TGTGCCAGCAGTTTTTTAGGGACAGGGGGTAAAGAGACCCAGTACTTC.

The V call is TRBV21-1, the J call TRBJ2-7; the table names TRBD1, a call not compared with the DNA. TRBV21-1 is recorded as a pseudogene. The CDR3 covers 12 residues. CDR3 region: CASSGALYEQYF. In DNA form, the CDR3 reads TGTGCCAGCAGCGGGGCACTCTACGAGCAGTACTTC.

This chain joins TRBV28 and TRBJ1-5; D call uncertain. Germline V gene sequence: CDR1 MDHEN, CDR2 SYDVKM. The length of the CDR3 is 11 residues. Deletions cut 4 bases from V and 9 bases from J, with 7 bases between. CDR3 coding DNA: TGTGCCAGCAGTTCCCGGGGGCCCCAGCATTTT. This codes for CASSSRGPQHF.

The chain is built from TRBV28 and TRBJ1-5; 10 nucleotides match TRBD1. V dropped 4 bases and J dropped 6; count of bases not matched to a gene: 6. This CDR3 has 15 amino acids. Germline-derived CDR1 and CDR2 are MDHEN and SYDVKM. The CDR3 loop is CASSSGQGSGQPQHF. The CDR3 DNA sequence: TGTGCCAGCAGTTCGGGACAGGGGTCCGGTCAGCCCCAGCATTTT.